This is a list of T cell receptor beta chains from one sample in a study of identical twins. TCRdb recomputed calls from the 5' RACE reads with MiXCR, one row per CDR3 protein. The repertoire holds some 1,700,000 distinct CDR3 sequences, with under 35% as singletons. Material for sequencing was cord blood. Every receptor here comes from a newborn girl in good health. Each CDR3 is given with its conserved first and last residue.

>TRBV29-1|TRBJ2-2
CSVKGQRVNTGELFF
>TRBV2|TRBJ2-3
CASGTIGDTQYF
>TRBV27|TRBJ2-5
CASSSKGLAGGQETQYF
>TRBV29-1|NA
CSGGQGGRYEQYF
>TRBV28|TRBJ1-5
CASSLRTGLRPQHF
>TRBV20-1|TRBJ2-1
CSASQFYEQFF
>TRBV28|TRBJ2-1
CTSSLTAGYYNEQFF
>TRBV5-1|TRBJ2-5
CASSVGRTKETQYF
>TRBV7-9|TRBJ1-1
CASSLEAAKNTEAFF
>TRBV20-1|TRBJ1-1
CSAAVGNTEAFF
>TRBV27|TRBJ1-2
CASSPQRGNYGYTF
>TRBV7-7|NA
CASSLARGRDYEQYF
>TRBV25-1|TRBJ2-5
CAGSEWDTYGQYF
>TRBV6-5|TRBJ1-6
CASSYRAGVGSPLHF
>TRBV4-2|TRBJ2-3
CASSHKLAGGTDTQYF
>TRBV9|TRBJ2-5
CASSPRGGIQETQYF
>TRBV28|TRBJ2-7
CASSLWASDEQYF
>TRBV5-1|TRBJ2-3
CASSLQAVAGTDTQYF
>TRBV4-1|TRBJ2-1
CASSQAGHNEQFF
>TRBV3-1|NA
CASSPGTSGRVAEQYF
>TRBV6-6|TRBJ2-7
CASSYSGFTGVHYEQYF
>TRBV29-1|TRBJ2-1
CSVKTTSYNEQFF
>TRBV11-2|TRBJ2-1
CASSAGHNQETQFF
>TRBV5-6|TRBJ1-5
CASSFGPGGQPQHF